This T cell receptor (beta chain) is drawn from a study of CD8+CD57+ T cells in acquired aplastic anemia. About the study: Sorted CD4+ plus CD8+ cells gave DNA averaging approximately 3.2 ug.

Study results and limitations: Patients showed no significant difference from controls in CD8+ Simpson's diversity.

This clonotype was detected once. No antigen is known for it. The study profiled TCR beta VDJ and CDR3 using genomic DNA as template. TCRdb called the reads again in MiXCR, with one record for every CDR3 protein. The table shows around 400,000 distinct CDR3 sequences, with roughly 68% occurring only once. The germline V gene has CDR1 SGHTA and CDR2 FQGNSA. The CDR3 is made up of 15 amino acids. J gave up 10 bases and V 5 bases, and 10 bases lay outside the gene matches. The specimen sequenced was sorted CD4+, CD8+, or CD8+CD57+ T cells (not recorded which) from PBMCs. This chain joins TRBV7-2 and TRBJ2-2; 10 bases fit TRBD2. The receptor's source is a human donor in good health, serving as a control. The CDR3 sequence is CASSLERGGLMELFF. The DNA of the CDR3 is TGTGCCAGCAGCCTGGAGCGGGGGGGCCTGATGGAGCTGTTTTTT. The full variable domain, completed using reference TRBV7-2 and TRBJ2-2, is GAGVSQSPSNKVTEKGKDVELRCDPISGHTALYWYRQSLGQGLEFLIYFQGNSAPDKSGLPSDRFSAERTGGSVSTLTIQRTQQEDSAVYLCASSLERGGLMELFFGEGSRLTVL.